This T cell receptor (beta chain) originates from a study of early T cells in non-severe SARS-CoV-2 infection. TCRdb redid the calling of the 5' RACE reads with MiXCR, one entry per CDR3 protein. Of roughly 56,000 distinct CDR3 sequences in the sample, approximately 7.6% are singletons; the top ten hold around 4%. This clonotype is classed as medium-sized. The sequenced sample consisted of whole blood. The sequence came from an adult who was a healthcare worker with PCR-confirmed SARS-CoV-2 infection or an uninfected control (not recorded which).

CDR3 amino acids: CASRTSGSYGETQYF. Written as DNA, the CDR3 is TGTGCCAGCCGGACTAGCGGGAGTTATGGGGAGACCCAGTACTTC. The V gene is TRBV27, the J gene TRBJ2-5; TRBD2 matches 13 bases. The germline gives CDR1 MNHEY, CDR2 SMNVEV (reference sequence). Germline trimming cut 8 bases from V and 5 bases from J; bases unmatched to any gene: 8. The CDR3 contains 15 residues.